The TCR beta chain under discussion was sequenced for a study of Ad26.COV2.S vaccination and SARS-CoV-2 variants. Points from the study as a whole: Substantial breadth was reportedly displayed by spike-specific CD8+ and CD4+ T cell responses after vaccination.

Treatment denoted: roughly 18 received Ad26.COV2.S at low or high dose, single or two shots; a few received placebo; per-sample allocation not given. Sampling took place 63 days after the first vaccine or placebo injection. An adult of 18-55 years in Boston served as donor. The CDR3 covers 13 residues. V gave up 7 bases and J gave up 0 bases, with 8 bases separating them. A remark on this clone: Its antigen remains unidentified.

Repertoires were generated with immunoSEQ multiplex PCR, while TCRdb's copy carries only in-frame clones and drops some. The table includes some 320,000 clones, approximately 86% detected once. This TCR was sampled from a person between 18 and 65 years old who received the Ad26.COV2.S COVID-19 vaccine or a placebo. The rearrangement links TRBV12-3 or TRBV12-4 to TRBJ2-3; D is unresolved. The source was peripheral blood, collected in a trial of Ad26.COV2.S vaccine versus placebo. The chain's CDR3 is CASTTTSTDTQYF. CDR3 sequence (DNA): TGTGCCAGCACAACTACTAGCACAGATACGCAGTATTTT.